Following are 20 T cell receptor beta chains from one sample sequenced in a study of identical twins (dated by TCRdb to the mid-2010s). Library preparation was by 5' RACE. The sample was run on an Illumina HiSeq 2000. TCRdb took the public reads, trimmed them with fastp at Q25, ran MiXCR for clone calling and kept in-frame beta chains. A single entry per CDR3 protein holds the most common genes and DNA from its merged rows. Recorded for this sample are about 100,000 distinct CDR3 sequences; just under 6% of them occurred a single time. About 12% of the sample comes from the top ten. The sample comprised memory T cells sorted from blood. The sample's cell subset or site label, in plain terms: CD45RO+ enriched T cells. The receptors were sampled from a woman aged 50 to 60 in good health.

This clonotype has ten or more counts. The rearrangement uses TRBV5-5 and TRBJ2-3; D call uncertain. The CDR3 loop spans 15 amino acids. Trimming removed 1 base from V and 2 bases from J, with 11 bases in between. The germline CDR1 and CDR2 sequences are SGHKS and YYEKEE (reference sequence). For the CDR3, the DNA is TGTGCCAGCAGCTTGTTCCGACGGAACACAGATACGCAGTATTTT. It specifies CASSLFRRNTDTQYF.

This clonotype was seen only a few times. The V call is TRBV24-1, the J call TRBJ2-4, with D hard to call. Germline V gives CDR1 KGHDR, CDR2 SFDVKD. This CDR3 comprises 15 residues. The V end lost 4 bases, the J end lost 5 bases, and 14 bases lay between the germline ends. In DNA form, the CDR3 reads TGTGCCACCAGTGAATCAGTGGGAAGGGAAAACATTCAGTACTTC. Its translation: CATSESVGRENIQYF.

Only a few counts were recorded for this clonotype. This rearrangement joins TRBV12-3 or TRBV12-4 to TRBJ2-1, with D uncertain. The V end was cut by 2 bases, the J end by 0 bases, with 8 bases between. This CDR3 has 15 amino acids. The CDR3 DNA is TGTGCCAGCAGTTTATTGGTAAGCTCCTACAATGAGCAGTTCTTC. Its translation: CASSLLVSSYNEQFF.

This clonotype has a count of ten or more. The chain uses TRBV29-1 and TRBJ2-2; 8 positions agree with TRBD1. J was trimmed by 8 bases and V by 5 bases; bases with no gene match: 22. The CDR3 loop spans 18 amino acids. Germline loops: CDR1 SQVTM, CDR2 ANQGSEA. The CDR3 loop reads CSVSGQVYLRQTPGELFF. In DNA form, the CDR3 reads TGCAGCGTTTCGGGACAGGTCTACCTCAGGCAGACGCCGGGGGAGCTGTTTTTT.

The table lists this clonotype with many counts. The chain joins TRBV27 to TRBJ2-5, with 8 bases lining up with TRBD1. V lost 4 bases to trimming and J lost 4 bases; unmatched junction nucleotides: 8. CDR3 length: 15 amino acids. CDR1 MNHEY and CDR2 SMNVEV come from the germline V gene (reference sequence). The CDR3 region is CASSSTGDKAETQYF. CDR3 nucleotide sequence: TGTGCCAGCAGTTCGACAGGGGATAAGGCAGAGACCCAGTACTTC.

V is TRBV7-8 and J is TRBJ1-1, with D perhaps matching TRBD1 (5 bases). Germline CDR1 is SGHVS and CDR2 is FQNEAQ. The CDR3 is 13 residues long. The V and J ends lost 0 bases and 9 bases respectively, with 11 bases between them. As DNA, the CDR3 is TGTGCCAGCAGCTTAGCACAGGTCCGGAAAGCTTTCTTT. This encodes CASSLAQVRKAFF.

The table lists this clonotype with many counts. The V gene is TRBV2, the J gene TRBJ1-1; unclear D gene. V was cut by 5 bases and J by 8 bases, with 9 bases left in between. There are 11 residues in the CDR3. Germline V gene data show CDR1 as SNHLY and CDR2 as FYNNEI. CDR3 residues: CASSSVGEAFF. In nucleotides, the CDR3 is TGTGCCAGCAGTTCGGTGGGGGAAGCTTTCTTT.

This clonotype was found many times. This rearrangement joins TRBV11-2 to TRBJ2-4; 8 bases align to TRBD1. The V gene end was trimmed by 5 bases and the J gene end by 7 bases; junction bases not matched to a gene: 7. CDR1 is SGHAT, CDR2 FQNNGV, per germline. The CDR3 length is 14 residues. The CDR3 protein is CASSTWTGRNIQYF. DNA of the CDR3: TGTGCCAGCAGCACCTGGACAGGGCGGAACATTCAGTACTTC.

This clonotype has a count of ten or more. The gene calls are TRBV29-1 and TRBJ2-1; D is unclear. The CDR3 runs to 13 residues. V was clipped by 3 bases and J by 6 bases, with 12 bases between them. Germline CDR1 is SQVTM and CDR2 is ANQGSEA. This CDR3 is CSVEGWASNEQFF. CDR3 nucleotides: TGCAGCGTTGAGGGGTGGGCTAGCAATGAGCAGTTCTTC.

Only a few counts were recorded for this clonotype. The chain joins TRBV10-3 to TRBJ2-5; D might be TRBD2 (6 bases). The CDR3 contains 15 residues. Germline CDR1 and CDR2: ENHRY and SYGVKD. The ends were cut back, 3 bases at V and 4 bases at J, with 15 bases in the middle. In nucleotides, the CDR3 is TGTGCCATCAGTGAAACTTTAGGGCGGGGAGAGACCCAGTACTTC. Residues: CAISETLGRGETQYF.

In its sample, this clonotype was seen many times. The V and J genes are TRBV27 and TRBJ2-7, with unresolved D. The CDR3 runs to 12 residues. Germline assignment: CDR1 MNHEY and CDR2 SMNVEV (reference sequence). The ends were cut back, 5 bases at V and 3 bases at J, with 8 bases in the middle. The CDR3 DNA reads as TGTGCCAGCAGTGCGGAGTACTACGAGCAGTACTTC. Its protein product is CASSAEYYEQYF.

This clonotype was recorded at least ten times. This chain joins TRBV28 and TRBJ2-5; possibly TRBD2 for D (6 bases). V lost 4 bases, J lost 5 bases, and 17 bases lay in between. Germline CDR1 is MDHEN and CDR2 is SYDVKM. The CDR3 length is 15 residues. As DNA, the CDR3 is TGTGCCAGCAGTTCACAACCCCCGGGGGTGGAGACCCAGTACTTC. This translates into CASSSQPPGVETQYF.

The sample holds many counts of this clonotype. This chain uses TRBV5-1 with TRBJ2-5, with D unclear. The CDR3 contains 14 residues. Germline CDR1 and CDR2: SGHRS and YFSETQ. V lost 6 bases to trimming and J lost 2 bases, with 14 bases between them. Here the CDR3 reads CASKVSASQETQYF. The CDR3 DNA is TGCGCCAGCAAGGTGTCAGCGAGTCAAGAGACCCAGTACTTC.

The chain uses TRBV18 and TRBJ2-7, with D perhaps TRBD1 (6 bases). Germline loops: CDR1 KGHSH, CDR2 LQKENI. The V end lost 2 bases, the J end lost 5 bases, and 13 bases lay between the germline ends. The CDR3 sequence is 14 residues long. CDR3 in DNA: TGTGCCAGCTCACCAGTACAGGGAGACCACGAGCAGTACTTC. Translated: CASSPVQGDHEQYF.

V gene TRBV2 combines with J gene TRBJ1-5, with 9 bases lining up with TRBD1. V shed 7 bases and J 6 bases; nucleotides not matched to a gene: 7. Germline V gene data show CDR1 as SNHLY and CDR2 as FYNNEI. This CDR3 contains 14 residues. The CDR3 nucleotides are TGTGCCAGCAACCCCGGGGACAGGGTTCAGCCCCAGCATTTT. This encodes CASNPGDRVQPQHF.

V and J are TRBV12-3 or TRBV12-4 and TRBJ2-7; 10 bases are shared with TRBD2. Germline trimming cut 2 bases from V and 1 base from J; bases unmatched to any gene: 11. This CDR3 is 18 amino acids long. The CDR3: CASSLIPDSGRTSYEQYV. The CDR3 DNA is TGTGCCAGCAGTTTAATTCCCGATAGCGGGAGGACATCCTACGAGCAGTACGTC.

The chain uses TRBV2 and TRBJ1-2; tentative D call: TRBD1 (6 bases). Germline values: CDR1 SNHLY, CDR2 FYNNEI. Trimming removed 0 bases at V and 10 bases at J, with 12 bases between. The CDR3 covers 13 residues. CDR3 nucleotide sequence: TGTGCCAGCAGTGAAGCGGCGGCAGGGGCCTACACCTTC. Its protein product is CASSEAAAGAYTF. Drawing the rest from reference TRBV2 and TRBJ1-2, the complete variable domain is EPEVTQTPSHQVTQMGQEVILRCVPISNHLYFYWYRQILGQKVEFLVSFYNNEISEKSEIFDDQFSVERPDGSNFTLKIRSTKLEDSAMYFCASSEAAAGAYTFGSGTRLTVV.

There are many counts of this clonotype. The chain carries TRBV7-3 and TRBJ2-2; TRBD2 is a possible D gene (7 bases). CDR1 is SGHTA and CDR2 is FQGTGA in the germline V gene. This CDR3 has 13 amino acids. Trimming took 8 bases from V and 2 from J, leaving 9 bases between them. Here the CDR3 reads CASAGANTGELFF. In DNA, the CDR3 is TGTGCCAGCGCGGGGGCTAACACCGGGGAGCTGTTTTTT.

This clonotype was detected many times. The V call is TRBV5-1, the J call TRBJ1-6, with 9 bases identical to TRBD1. V lost 0 bases to trimming and J lost 9 bases; unmatched junction nucleotides: 7. The CDR3 length is 16 residues. Per germline, CDR1 SGHRS and CDR2 YFSETQ. CDR3 loop: CASSLDQGQGRSPLHF. CDR3 coding DNA: TGCGCCAGCAGCTTGGATCAAGGACAGGGGCGTTCACCCCTCCACTTT.

At least ten counts were recorded for this clonotype. The chain joins TRBV11-2 to TRBJ2-5; TRBD2 is a possible D gene (5 bases). Germline V gene data show CDR1 as SGHAT and CDR2 as FQNNGV. This CDR3 is built from 14 residues. V was clipped by 3 bases and J by 4 bases, with 12 bases between them. CDR3 sequence: CASSLTTKGETQYF. Here the CDR3 DNA reads TGTGCCAGCAGCTTGACTACGAAGGGAGAGACCCAGTACTTC.